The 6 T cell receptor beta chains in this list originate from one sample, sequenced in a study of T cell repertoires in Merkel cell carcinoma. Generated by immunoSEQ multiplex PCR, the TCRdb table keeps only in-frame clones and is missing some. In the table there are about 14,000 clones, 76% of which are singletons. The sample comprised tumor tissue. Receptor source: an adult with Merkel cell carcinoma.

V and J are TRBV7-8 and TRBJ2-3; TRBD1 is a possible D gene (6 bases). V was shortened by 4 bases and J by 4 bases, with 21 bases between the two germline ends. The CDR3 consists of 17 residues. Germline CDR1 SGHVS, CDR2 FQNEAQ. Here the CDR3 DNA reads TGTGCCAGCAGCTCCCCCGGGGAGCAGGGGTGGGCAGATACGCAGTATTTT. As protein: CASSSPGEQGWADTQYF.

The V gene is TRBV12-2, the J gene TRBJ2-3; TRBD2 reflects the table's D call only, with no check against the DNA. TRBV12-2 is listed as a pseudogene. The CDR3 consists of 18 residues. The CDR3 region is CASRLPQRGGRAADTQYF. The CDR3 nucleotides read TGTGCAAGTCGCTTACCCCAGCGGGGGGGCCGAGCTGCAGATACGCAGTATTTT.

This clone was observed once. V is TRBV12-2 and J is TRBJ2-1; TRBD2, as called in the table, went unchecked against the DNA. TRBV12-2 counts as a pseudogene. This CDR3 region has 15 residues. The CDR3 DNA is TGTGCAAGTCGCTTAGCACGGAGCTCCTACAATGAGCAGTTCTTC. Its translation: CASRLARSSYNEQFF.

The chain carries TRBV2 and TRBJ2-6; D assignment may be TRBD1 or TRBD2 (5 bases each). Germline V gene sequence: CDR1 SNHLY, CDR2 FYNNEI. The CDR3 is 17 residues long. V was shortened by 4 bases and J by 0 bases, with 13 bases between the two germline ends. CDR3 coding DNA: TGTGCCAGCAGTGGTCGGGACCGGAGCTCTGGGGCCAACGTCCTGACTTTC. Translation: CASSGRDRSSGANVLTF.

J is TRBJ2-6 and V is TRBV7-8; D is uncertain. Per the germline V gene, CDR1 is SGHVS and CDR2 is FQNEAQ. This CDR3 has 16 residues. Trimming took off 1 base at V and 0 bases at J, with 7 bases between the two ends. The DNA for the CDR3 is TGTGCCAGCAGCTTAGTGGGCCTCTCTGGGGCCAACGTCCTGACTTTC. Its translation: CASSLVGLSGANVLTF.

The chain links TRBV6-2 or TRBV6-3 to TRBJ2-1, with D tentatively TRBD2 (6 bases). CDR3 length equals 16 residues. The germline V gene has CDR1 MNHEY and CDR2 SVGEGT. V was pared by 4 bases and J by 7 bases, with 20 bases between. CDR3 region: CASSSAGTVGGNEQFF. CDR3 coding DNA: TGTGCCAGCAGTTCCGCCGGGACGGTGGGGGGAAATGAGCAGTTCTTC.